The clone carrying this TCR beta chain has at least ten counts. Its target is not known. The sample belongs to a study of CD8+CD57+ T cells in acquired aplastic anemia. Broader study findings: In common between the patients and the controls were more than 25 CD8+ CDR3 sequences.

All patients picked for sequencing had shown, by flow cytometry, an expansion of CD8+CD57+ cells. All patients had severe acquired aplastic anemia. V shed 6 bases, J shed 3 bases, and the junction held 8 bases outside the gene matches. Germline V lookup: CDR1 DFQATT, CDR2 SNEGSKA (reference sequence). CDR3 length equals 15 residues. Both TCR beta VDJ combination and CDR3 sequence profiling were carried out. Genomic DNA was the template for this profiling. TCRdb re-derived calls from the reads in MiXCR, one entry per CDR3 protein. This table holds about 150,000 distinct CDR3 sequences, about 50% found once.

Source material: sorted CD4+, CD8+, or CD8+CD57+ T cells (not recorded which) from PBMCs. This TCR derives from a human donor with aplastic anemia. This chain uses TRBV20-1 with TRBJ2-2; 9 bases fit TRBD1. CDR3 sequence reads: CSARKGDRDTGELFF. CDR3 nucleotide sequence: TGCAGTGCCCGAAAGGGGGACAGGGACACCGGGGAGCTGTTTTTT.